These T cell receptor beta chains were read from a single sample in a study of sequential checkpoint blockade in melanoma. Sequencing was performed with immunoSEQ multiplex PCR; in TCRdb, only in-frame clones are kept and a portion is missing. Of over 10,000 clones in the sample, roughly 65% were seen once. The input for sequencing was CD8+ T cells sorted from blood (inferred from file names), taken from a patient given nivolumab and ipilimumab in sequence. The receptors come from a human donor with melanoma. CDR3s include the opening cysteine and the closing phenylalanine or tryptophan. D genes are given only for firm matches. A clone size is listed for some rows: how often the clone was seen (once, few, many), or a class if it is expanded.

CDR3aa: CASIALQELSEKLFF; CDR3nt: TGTGCCAGCATCGCTCTCCAGGAACTGAGTGAAAAACTGTTTTTT; d_gene: .; abundance: .; j_gene: TRBJ1-4; v_gene: TRBV6-7; len: 15
CDR3aa: CATSDLTTGVETQYF; CDR3nt: TGTGCCACCAGCGACCTGACCACAGGGGTTGAGACCCAGTACTTC; d_gene: TRBD1; abundance: .; j_gene: TRBJ2-5; v_gene: TRBV15; len: 15
CDR3aa: CASSTTGELFF; CDR3nt: TGTGCCAGCAGCACGACAGGGGAGCTGTTTTTT; d_gene: .; abundance: .; j_gene: TRBJ2-2; v_gene: TRBV6-5; len: 11
CDR3aa: CASSSPSGQMNTEAFF; CDR3nt: TGTGCCAGCAGCTCACCAAGCGGACAGATGAACACTGAAGCTTTCTTT; d_gene: .; abundance: .; j_gene: TRBJ1-1; v_gene: TRBV11-2; len: 16
CDR3aa: CASSPSGGGYTQYF; CDR3nt: TGTGCCAGCAGTCCGAGCGGGGGGGGATATACGCAGTATTTT; d_gene: TRBD2; abundance: .; j_gene: TRBJ2-3; v_gene: TRBV5-4; len: 14
CDR3aa: CASSLGLPPLTDTQYF; CDR3nt: TGTGCCAGCAGCTTGGGACTCCCTCCCCTCACAGATACGCAGTATTTT; d_gene: .; abundance: .; j_gene: TRBJ2-3; v_gene: TRBV7-2; len: 16
CDR3aa: CAAVKSGEQRNTIYF; CDR3nt: TGTGCAGCAGTGAAATCGGGGGAGCAGAGAAACACCATATATTTT; d_gene: .; abundance: few; j_gene: TRBJ1-3; v_gene: TRBV2; len: 15
CDR3aa: CASSPLGSGTQETQYF; CDR3nt: TGTGCCAGCAGCCCCCTGGGGAGCGGGACTCAAGAGACCCAGTACTTC; d_gene: TRBD2; abundance: .; j_gene: TRBJ2-5; v_gene: TRBV7-3; len: 16
CDR3aa: CASSGGISGYTF; CDR3nt: TGTGCCAGCAGCGGGGGCATTTCGGGCTACACCTTC; d_gene: .; abundance: .; j_gene: TRBJ1-2; v_gene: TRBV9; len: 12
CDR3aa: CASSRGIVSYGYTF; CDR3nt: TGTGCCAGCAGCCGAGGGATTGTAAGCTATGGCTACACCTTC; d_gene: .; abundance: .; j_gene: TRBJ1-2; v_gene: TRBV28; len: 14
CDR3aa: CASSLARGQGVNGYTF; CDR3nt: TGTGCCAGCAGCTTAGCTAGGGGACAGGGGGTGAATGGCTACACCTTC; d_gene: TRBD1; abundance: few; j_gene: TRBJ1-2; v_gene: TRBV7-9; len: 16
CDR3aa: CASSWGTGAYNEQFF; CDR3nt: TGTGCCAGCAGCTGGGGGACGGGGGCCTACAATGAGCAGTTCTTC; d_gene: .; abundance: .; j_gene: TRBJ2-1; v_gene: TRBV7-2; len: 15
CDR3aa: CASSLAGWHSGNPPLHF; CDR3nt: TGTGCCAGCAGCTTAGCGGGATGGCACTCAGGGAATCCACCCCTCCACTTT; d_gene: .; abundance: .; j_gene: TRBJ1-6; v_gene: TRBV7-2; len: 17
CDR3aa: CASSLRGPITGELFF; CDR3nt: TGTGCCAGCAGCTTGAGGGGGCCGATCACCGGGGAGCTGTTTTTT; d_gene: TRBD1; abundance: .; j_gene: TRBJ2-2; v_gene: TRBV11-3; len: 15
CDR3aa: CASSLWTSRLYEQFF; CDR3nt: TGTGCCAGCAGCTTATGGACTAGCCGGTTGTATGAGCAGTTCTTC; d_gene: TRBD2; abundance: .; j_gene: TRBJ2-1; v_gene: TRBV13; len: 15
CDR3aa: CSAGRGNEQFF; CDR3nt: TGCAGTGCTGGGAGGGGGAATGAGCAGTTCTTC; d_gene: .; abundance: .; j_gene: TRBJ2-1; v_gene: TRBV20-1; len: 11
CDR3aa: CASSLGDRGHGYTF; CDR3nt: TGTGCCAGCAGCTTAGGAGACAGGGGGCATGGCTACACCTTC; d_gene: TRBD1; abundance: many; j_gene: TRBJ1-2; v_gene: TRBV4-2; len: 14
CDR3aa: CASKLSQGAYEQYF; CDR3nt: TGTGCCAGCAAATTGTCACAGGGAGCCTACGAGCAGTACTTC; d_gene: .; abundance: .; j_gene: TRBJ2-7; v_gene: TRBV28; len: 14
CDR3aa: CASSLKADRDFEKLFF; CDR3nt: TGTGCCAGCAGTCTGAAGGCGGACAGGGACTTTGAAAAACTGTTTTTT; d_gene: TRBD1; abundance: once; j_gene: TRBJ1-4; v_gene: TRBV14; len: 16
CDR3aa: CASSLVYSSYEQYF; CDR3nt: TGTGCCAGCAGCTTGGTATACAGCTCCTACGAGCAGTACTTC; d_gene: .; abundance: .; j_gene: TRBJ2-7; v_gene: TRBV5-5; len: 14
CDR3aa: CASSIQGSYEQYF; CDR3nt: TGTGCCAGTAGTATCCAGGGATCCTACGAGCAGTACTTC; d_gene: .; abundance: .; j_gene: TRBJ2-7; v_gene: TRBV19; len: 13
CDR3aa: CASSHGTGVQPQHF; CDR3nt: TGTGCCAGCAGCCATGGGACAGGGGTTCAGCCCCAGCATTTT; d_gene: TRBD1; abundance: .; j_gene: TRBJ1-5; v_gene: TRBV5-6; len: 14
CDR3aa: CASSLYMGANAYEQYF; CDR3nt: TGTGCCAGCAGTTTATATATGGGGGCCAATGCCTACGAGCAGTACTTC; d_gene: .; abundance: .; j_gene: TRBJ2-7; v_gene: TRBV28; len: 16
CDR3aa: CASRRTSGRPDTQYF; CDR3nt: TGTGCCAGCAGACGGACTAGCGGGAGGCCAGATACGCAGTATTTT; d_gene: TRBD2; abundance: few; j_gene: TRBJ2-3; v_gene: TRBV28; len: 15
CDR3aa: CASSLSGFSLDYGYTF; CDR3nt: TGTGCCAGCAGTTTATCTGGTTTTAGTCTAGACTATGGCTACACCTTC; d_gene: .; abundance: .; j_gene: TRBJ1-2; v_gene: TRBV27; len: 16
CDR3aa: CAAGRTDTQYF; CDR3nt: TGTGCCGCGGGACGCACAGATACGCAGTATTTT; d_gene: .; abundance: few; j_gene: TRBJ2-3; v_gene: TRBV6-5; len: 11
CDR3aa: CASSITFWGRSTGELFF; CDR3nt: TGTGCCAGTAGTATCACGTTTTGGGGGCGGAGCACCGGGGAGCTGTTTTTT; d_gene: .; abundance: .; j_gene: TRBJ2-2; v_gene: TRBV19; len: 17
CDR3aa: CAGPLAGGDAGELFF; CDR3nt: TGTGCCGGACCCTTAGCGGGAGGGGATGCCGGGGAGCTGTTTTTT; d_gene: TRBD2; abundance: .; j_gene: TRBJ2-2; v_gene: TRBV30; len: 15
CDR3aa: CASTTSRGTYNEQFF; CDR3nt: TGTGCCAGCACCACGTCGCGGGGAACCTACAATGAGCAGTTCTTC; d_gene: .; abundance: .; j_gene: TRBJ2-1; v_gene: TRBV7-2; len: 15
CDR3aa: CASSLSEGSYNEQFF; CDR3nt: TGTGCCAGCAGTTTATCGGAGGGGTCCTACAATGAGCAGTTCTTC; d_gene: .; abundance: .; j_gene: TRBJ2-1; v_gene: TRBV27; len: 15
CDR3aa: CASSEQWGTGDYGYTF; CDR3nt: TGTGCCAGCAGCGAACAATGGGGGACAGGGGACTATGGCTACACCTTC; d_gene: TRBD1; abundance: .; j_gene: TRBJ1-2; v_gene: TRBV7-3; len: 16
CDR3aa: CARSMETPRTEAFF; CDR3nt: TGTGCCAGAAGCATGGAAACCCCGCGCACTGAAGCTTTCTTT; d_gene: .; abundance: few; j_gene: TRBJ1-1; v_gene: TRBV5-3; len: 14
CDR3aa: CASSQGYYGYTF; CDR3nt: TGTGCCAGCAGCCAGGGTTACTATGGCTACACCTTC; d_gene: .; abundance: few; j_gene: TRBJ1-2; v_gene: TRBV5-6; len: 12
CDR3aa: CASEGATFNTGELFF; CDR3nt: TGTGCCAGCGAAGGGGCAACCTTTAACACCGGGGAGCTGTTTTTT; d_gene: .; abundance: once; j_gene: TRBJ2-2; v_gene: TRBV6-6; len: 15
CDR3aa: CASSDLLRSTDTQYF; CDR3nt: TGTGCCAGCAGTGACTTGTTACGGAGCACAGATACGCAGTATTTT; d_gene: .; abundance: medium-sized; j_gene: TRBJ2-3; v_gene: TRBV6-4; len: 15
CDR3aa: CASSRDSNSNQPQHF; CDR3nt: TGTGCCAGTAGTCGGGACAGTAATAGCAATCAGCCCCAGCATTTT; d_gene: TRBD1; abundance: .; j_gene: TRBJ1-5; v_gene: TRBV19; len: 15
CDR3aa: CASSLEGPRIYNEQFF; CDR3nt: TGTGCCAGCAGCTTGGAGGGGCCCAGGATCTACAATGAGCAGTTCTTC; d_gene: .; abundance: .; j_gene: TRBJ2-1; v_gene: TRBV7-6; len: 16
CDR3aa: CASSQDFAGGAYNEQFF; CDR3nt: TGTGCCAGCAGCCAAGATTTCGCGGGAGGGGCCTACAATGAGCAGTTCTTC; d_gene: TRBD2; abundance: once; j_gene: TRBJ2-1; v_gene: TRBV4-2; len: 17
CDR3aa: CSVVGQGSYGYTF; CDR3nt: TGCAGCGTTGTGGGACAGGGTTCCTATGGCTACACCTTC; d_gene: TRBD1; abundance: few; j_gene: TRBJ1-2; v_gene: TRBV29-1; len: 13
CDR3aa: CASSYTATEAFF; CDR3nt: TGTGCCAGCAGCTATACTGCCACTGAAGCTTTCTTT; d_gene: .; abundance: .; j_gene: TRBJ1-1; v_gene: TRBV13; len: 12
CDR3aa: CASSHRTRTGGDSPLHF; CDR3nt: TGTGCCAGCAGCCACCGGACTCGGACAGGTGGAGATTCACCCCTCCACTTT; d_gene: TRBD1; abundance: .; j_gene: TRBJ1-6; v_gene: TRBV4-2; len: 17
CDR3aa: CASSPYVGTGTNYGYTF; CDR3nt: TGTGCCAGCTCACCTTACGTCGGGACAGGGACTAACTATGGCTACACCTTC; d_gene: TRBD1; abundance: .; j_gene: TRBJ1-2; v_gene: TRBV18; len: 17
CDR3aa: CATSPRTSGISSYNEQFF; CDR3nt: TGTGCCACCAGCCCCCGGACTAGCGGGATTAGCTCCTACAATGAGCAGTTCTTC; d_gene: TRBD2; abundance: .; j_gene: TRBJ2-1; v_gene: TRBV15; len: 18
CDR3aa: CASSDPPSGGVYEQYF; CDR3nt: TGTGCCAGCAGCGACCCCCCTAGCGGGGGTGTCTACGAGCAGTACTTC; d_gene: TRBD2; abundance: few; j_gene: TRBJ2-7; v_gene: TRBV11-2; len: 16
CDR3aa: CASSLGRTNTGELFF; CDR3nt: TGTGCCAGCAGCTTGGGGAGAACAAACACCGGGGAGCTGTTTTTT; d_gene: .; abundance: few; j_gene: TRBJ2-2; v_gene: TRBV5-5; len: 15
CDR3aa: CASSLYPRAQYF; CDR3nt: TGTGCCAGCAGCTTATACCCGCGGGCGCAGTATTTT; d_gene: .; abundance: .; j_gene: TRBJ2-3; v_gene: TRBV7-3; len: 12
CDR3aa: CASSLTTGSALNTEAFF; CDR3nt: TGTGCCAGCAGCCTAACGACAGGGTCCGCCCTGAACACTGAAGCTTTCTTT; d_gene: TRBD1; abundance: .; j_gene: TRBJ1-1; v_gene: TRBV27; len: 17
CDR3aa: CATSSRSGGPTDTQYF; CDR3nt: TGTGCCACCAGCTCCAGGAGCGGGGGGCCCACAGATACGCAGTATTTT; d_gene: TRBD2; abundance: once; j_gene: TRBJ2-3; v_gene: TRBV15; len: 16
CDR3aa: CASSLRTGTNYGYTF; CDR3nt: TGCGCCAGCAGCCTCCGGACAGGAACTAACTATGGCTACACCTTC; d_gene: TRBD1; abundance: .; j_gene: TRBJ1-2; v_gene: TRBV4-3; len: 15
CDR3aa: CASSSRDWNNIQYF; CDR3nt: TGTGCCAGCAGTTCCCGGGACTGGAATAACATTCAGTACTTC; d_gene: .; abundance: .; j_gene: TRBJ2-4; v_gene: TRBV6-5; len: 14
CDR3aa: CASSFSDTQPQHF; CDR3nt: TGTGCCAGCAGCTTTTCGGACACTCAGCCCCAGCATTTT; d_gene: .; abundance: once; j_gene: TRBJ1-5; v_gene: TRBV7-6; len: 13
CDR3aa: CASSLFGAGAYGYTF; CDR3nt: TGTGCCAGCAGCTTGTTCGGGGCAGGGGCATATGGCTACACCTTC; d_gene: .; abundance: .; j_gene: TRBJ1-2; v_gene: TRBV5-6; len: 15
CDR3aa: CASSLLQGYNSPLHF; CDR3nt: TGTGCCAGCAGCTTGCTACAGGGATACAATTCACCCCTCCACTTT; d_gene: .; abundance: .; j_gene: TRBJ1-6; v_gene: TRBV7-9; len: 15
CDR3aa: CASSLPQHRGRAFF; CDR3nt: TGTGCCAGCAGCTTACCCCAACACAGGGGGCGAGCTTTCTTT; d_gene: TRBD1; abundance: .; j_gene: TRBJ1-1; v_gene: TRBV11-2; len: 14